Included here is one TCR beta chain sequence, with context. Trimming removed 3 bases from V and 0 bases from J; junction bases left unmatched: 4. This CDR3 spans 16 amino acids. Germline V lookup: CDR1 SGHVS, CDR2 FQNEAQ. The repertoire was sequenced with immunoSEQ multiplex PCR; TCRdb's copy has only in-frame clones and lacks some. The sample lists approximately 120,000 clones, around 76% seen once, with 10% to 12% in the top ten. The data are from a study of blood T cell repertoires in COVID-19. The wider study: T cells, B-cell-depleted T cells, or PBMCs supplied cDNA or gDNA.

This chain uses TRBV7-8 with TRBJ2-3; 9 bases line up with TRBD2. The sequence was collected from a human donor in a cohort sampled during active COVID-19. Sequencing was performed on peripheral blood. CDR3 amino acids: CASSLASGASTDTQYF. In nucleotides, the CDR3 is TGTGCCAGCAGCTTGGCTAGCGGGGCTAGCACAGATACGCAGTATTTT.